Detailed here is one T cell receptor (beta chain). The germline V gene encodes CDR1 SGHTA and CDR2 FQGNSA. The V gene end was trimmed by 4 bases and the J gene end by 2 bases; junction bases not matched to a gene: 7. CDR3 length: 16 amino acids. This sample stems from a study of T cell changes during pregnancy in multiple sclerosis. Assay used: immunoSEQ multiplex PCR; TCRdb lists only in-frame clones, some missing. The table has under 60,000 clones, approximately 92% seen once. The receptor was isolated from a female donor with multiple sclerosis, enrolled in a pregnancy study. The chain has TRBV7-2 and TRBJ1-5; TRBD1 matches 8 bases. Source: CD4+ T cells from peripheral blood mononuclear cells, taken in the third trimester of pregnancy. This CDR3 is CASSSDRGLGNQPQHF. CDR3 bases: TGTGCCAGCAGCTCAGACAGGGGATTAGGCAATCAGCCCCAGCATTTT.